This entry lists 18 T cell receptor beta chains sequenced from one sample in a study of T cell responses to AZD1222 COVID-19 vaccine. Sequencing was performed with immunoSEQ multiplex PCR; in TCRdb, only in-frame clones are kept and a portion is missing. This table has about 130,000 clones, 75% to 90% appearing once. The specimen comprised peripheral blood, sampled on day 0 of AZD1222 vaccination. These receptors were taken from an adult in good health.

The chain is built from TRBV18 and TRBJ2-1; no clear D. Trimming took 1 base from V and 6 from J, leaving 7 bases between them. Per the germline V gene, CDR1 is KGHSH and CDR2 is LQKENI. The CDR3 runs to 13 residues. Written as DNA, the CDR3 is TGTGCCAGCTCACCACGACCAACCAATGAGCAGTTCTTC. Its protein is CASSPRPTNEQFF.

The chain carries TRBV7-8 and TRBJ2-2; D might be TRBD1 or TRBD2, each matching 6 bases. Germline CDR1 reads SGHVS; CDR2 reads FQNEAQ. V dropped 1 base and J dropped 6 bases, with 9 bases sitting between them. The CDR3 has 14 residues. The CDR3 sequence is CASSLERGAGELFF. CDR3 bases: TGTGCCAGCAGCTTAGAGAGGGGGGCCGGGGAGCTGTTTTTT.

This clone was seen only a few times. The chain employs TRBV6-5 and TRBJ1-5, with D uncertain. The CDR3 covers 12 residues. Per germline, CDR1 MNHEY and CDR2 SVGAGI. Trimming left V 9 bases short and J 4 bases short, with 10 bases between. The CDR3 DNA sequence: TGTGCCAGTTTTTTAGCGAATCAGCCCCAGCATTTT. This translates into CASFLANQPQHF.

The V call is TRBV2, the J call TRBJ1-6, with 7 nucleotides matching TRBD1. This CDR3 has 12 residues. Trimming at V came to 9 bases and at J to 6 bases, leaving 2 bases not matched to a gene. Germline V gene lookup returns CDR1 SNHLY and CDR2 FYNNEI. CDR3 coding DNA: TGTGCCAGGGGACAGCCTAATTCACCCCTCCACTTT. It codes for CARGQPNSPLHF. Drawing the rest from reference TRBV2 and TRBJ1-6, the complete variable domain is EPEVTQTPSHQVTQMGQEVILRCVPISNHLYFYWYRQILGQKVEFLVSFYNNEISEKSEIFDDQFSVERPDGSNFTLKIRSTKLEDSAMYFCARGQPNSPLHFGNGTRLTVT.

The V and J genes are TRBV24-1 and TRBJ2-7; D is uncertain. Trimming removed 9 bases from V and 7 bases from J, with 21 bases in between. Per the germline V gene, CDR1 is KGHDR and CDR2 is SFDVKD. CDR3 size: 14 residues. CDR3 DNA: TGTGCCACCTCCAAGGCAGATCCAGTAGGGGAGCAGTACTTC. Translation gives CATSKADPVGEQYF.

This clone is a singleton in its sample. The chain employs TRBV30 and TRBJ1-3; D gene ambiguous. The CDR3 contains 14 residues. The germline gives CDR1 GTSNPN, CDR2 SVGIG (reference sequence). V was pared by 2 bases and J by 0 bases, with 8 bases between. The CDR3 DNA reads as TGTGCCTGGAGTCCAGTGCACTCTGGAAACACCATATATTTT. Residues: CAWSPVHSGNTIYF.

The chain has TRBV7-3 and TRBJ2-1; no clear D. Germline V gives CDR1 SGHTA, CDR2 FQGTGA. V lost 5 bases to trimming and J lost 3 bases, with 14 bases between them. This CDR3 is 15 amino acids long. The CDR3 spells CASSPDPSYYNEQFF. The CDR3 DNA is TGTGCCAGCAGCCCAGACCCCTCCTACTACAATGAGCAGTTCTTC.

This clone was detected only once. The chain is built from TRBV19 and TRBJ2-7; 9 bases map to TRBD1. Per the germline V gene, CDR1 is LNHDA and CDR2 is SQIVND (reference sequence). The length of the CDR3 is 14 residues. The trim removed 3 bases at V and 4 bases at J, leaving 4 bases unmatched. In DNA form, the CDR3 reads TGTGCCAGTAGTATTTTGACAGGGGGGTACGAGCAGTACTTC. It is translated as CASSILTGGYEQYF.

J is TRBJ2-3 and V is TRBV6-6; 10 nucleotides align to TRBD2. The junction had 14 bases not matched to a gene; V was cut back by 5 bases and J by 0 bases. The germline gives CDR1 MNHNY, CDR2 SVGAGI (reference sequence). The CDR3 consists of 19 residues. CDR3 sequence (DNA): TGTGCCAGCAGTCGTCTAGCGGGAGTCAGAGGTGGCAGCACAGATACGCAGTATTTT. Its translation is CASSRLAGVRGGSTDTQYF.

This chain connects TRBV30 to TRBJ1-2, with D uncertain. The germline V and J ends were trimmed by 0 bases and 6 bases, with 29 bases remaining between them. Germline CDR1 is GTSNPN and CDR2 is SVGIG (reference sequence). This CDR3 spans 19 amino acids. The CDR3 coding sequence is TGTGCCTGGAGTGTGGAGTATGTTTTGGCCTCCCCGAGGACTGATGGCTACACCTTC. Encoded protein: CAWSVEYVLASPRTDGYTF.

The CDR3 region has the DNA TGTGCCAGCAGCTCACTACCGGGCCGGCAAGAGACCCAGTACTTC. Amino acid sequence: CASSSLPGRQETQYF. This chain uses TRBV7-9 with TRBJ2-5; no definite D call. V lost 4 bases, J lost 2 bases, and 14 bases lay in between. Germline V gives CDR1 SEHNR, CDR2 FQNEAQ (reference sequence). The CDR3 runs to 15 residues.

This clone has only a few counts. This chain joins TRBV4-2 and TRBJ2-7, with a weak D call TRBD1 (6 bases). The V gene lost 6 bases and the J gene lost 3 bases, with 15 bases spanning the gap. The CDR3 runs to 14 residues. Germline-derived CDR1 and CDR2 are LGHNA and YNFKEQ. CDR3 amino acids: CASSDRYSNYEQYF. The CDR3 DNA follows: TGTGCCAGCAGTGACAGGTATTCCAACTACGAGCAGTACTTC.

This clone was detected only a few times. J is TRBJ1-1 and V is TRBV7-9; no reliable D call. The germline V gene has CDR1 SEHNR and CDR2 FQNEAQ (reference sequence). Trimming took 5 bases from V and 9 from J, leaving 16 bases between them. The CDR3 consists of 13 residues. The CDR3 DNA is TGTGCCAGCAGCCCTCTCCAGGCAGACCAAGCTTTCTTT. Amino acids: CASSPLQADQAFF. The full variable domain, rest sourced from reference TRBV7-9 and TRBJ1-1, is DTGVSQNPRHKITKRGQNVTFRCDPISEHNRLYWYRQTLGQGPEFLTYFQNEAQLEKSRLLSDRFSAERPKGSFSTLEIQRTEQGDSAMYLCASSPLQADQAFFGQGTRLTVV.

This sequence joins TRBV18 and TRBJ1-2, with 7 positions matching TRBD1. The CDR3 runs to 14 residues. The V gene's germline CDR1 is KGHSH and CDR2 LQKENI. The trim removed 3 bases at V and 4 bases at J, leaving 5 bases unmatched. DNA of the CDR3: TGTGCCAGCTCACCCGGGGACAGCACCTATGGCTACACCTTC. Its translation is CASSPGDSTYGYTF.

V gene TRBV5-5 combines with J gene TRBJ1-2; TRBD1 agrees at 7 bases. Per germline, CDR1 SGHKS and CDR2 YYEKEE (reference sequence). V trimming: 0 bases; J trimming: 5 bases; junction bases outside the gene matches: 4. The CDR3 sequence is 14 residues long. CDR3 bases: TGTGCCAGCAGCTTGGCGGGACAGCGATATGGCTACACCTTC. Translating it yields CASSLAGQRYGYTF.

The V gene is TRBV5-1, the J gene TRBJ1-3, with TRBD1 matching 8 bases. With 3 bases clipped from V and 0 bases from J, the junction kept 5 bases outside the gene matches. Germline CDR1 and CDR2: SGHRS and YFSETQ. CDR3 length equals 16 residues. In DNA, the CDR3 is TGCGCCAGCAGCTGGGCAGGGGGCGCCTCTGGAAACACCATATATTTT. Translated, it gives CASSWAGGASGNTIYF.

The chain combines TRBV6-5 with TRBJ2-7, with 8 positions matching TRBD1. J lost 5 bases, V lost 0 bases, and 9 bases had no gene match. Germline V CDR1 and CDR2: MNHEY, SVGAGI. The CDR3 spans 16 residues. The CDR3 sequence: CASSYSLRTGSHEQYF. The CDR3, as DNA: TGTGCCAGCAGTTACTCGCTTAGGACAGGGTCCCACGAGCAGTACTTC.

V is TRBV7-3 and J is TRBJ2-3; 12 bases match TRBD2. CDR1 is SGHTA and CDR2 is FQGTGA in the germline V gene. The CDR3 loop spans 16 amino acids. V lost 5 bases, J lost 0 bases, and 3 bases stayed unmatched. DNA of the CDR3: TGTGCCAGCAGCGGAGGGACTAGCGGGAGCACAGATACGCAGTATTTT. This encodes CASSGGTSGSTDTQYF.